This entry lists 24 T cell receptor beta chains sequenced from one sample in a study of prognosis after radiotherapy for stage I lung cancer. Genomic DNA yielded TCR beta CDR3, amplified by two-round multiplex PCR. Individual primers that were specific to each TRBV and TRBJ gene served in first-round PCR. TCRdb re-called the multiplex PCR reads with MiXCR, one entry per CDR3 protein. The data contain some 38,000 distinct CDR3 sequences, around 24% of them singletons. The material sequenced was PBMCs, taken before or after stereotactic body radiation therapy (not recorded which). These receptors were collected from a donor aged 50 or older with non-small cell lung cancer.

This clonotype was seen ten or more times. The CDR3: CASSIQVRNTEAFF. CDR3 DNA sequence: TGTGCCAGTAGTATACAGGTACGAAACACTGAAGCTTTCTTT. This chain connects TRBV19 to TRBJ1-1; D not certain. The CDR3 contains 14 residues. Germline CDR1 and CDR2: LNHDA and SQIVND (reference sequence). Trimming took off 2 bases at V and 2 bases at J, with 9 bases between the two ends.

V gene TRBV5-1 combines with J gene TRBJ2-1; TRBD2 is a possible D gene (6 bases). The CDR3 sequence is 15 residues long. The germline CDR1 and CDR2 sequences are SGHRS and YFSETQ. V was clipped by 5 bases and J by 7 bases, with 19 bases between them. This chain's CDR3 is CASRTDISGRNEQFF. DNA of the CDR3: TGCGCCAGCAGAACAGATATCTCAGGGAGGAATGAGCAGTTCTTC.

This clonotype occurred many times. The chain joins TRBV4-1 to TRBJ2-7; unclear D gene. V dropped 3 bases and J dropped 2 bases, with 14 bases sitting between them. Per the germline V gene, CDR1 is MGHRA and CDR2 is YSYEKL. This CDR3 contains 15 residues. CDR3 protein: CASSQAYFSAYEQYF. The CDR3 bases are TGCGCCAGCAGCCAGGCATACTTTTCTGCCTACGAGCAGTACTTC.

The sample holds many counts of this clonotype. The V call is TRBV20-1, the J call TRBJ2-1; tentative D call: TRBD2 (6 bases). Trimming removed 5 bases at V and 15 bases at J, with 17 bases between. There are 11 residues in the CDR3. Germline CDR1 is DFQATT and CDR2 is SNEGSKA (reference sequence). The CDR3 protein is CSARRERVPFF. The DNA of the CDR3 is TGCAGTGCTCGCCGGGAGCGGGTTCCGTTCTTC.

In this sample, this clonotype turned up many times. The chain is built from TRBV7-2 and TRBJ1-4; D not resolved. The CDR3 has 14 residues. Trimming shortened V by 6 bases and J by 6 bases, and 14 bases separated the two germline ends. Germline lookup yields CDR1 SGHTA and CDR2 FQGNSA. The chain's CDR3 is CASSVVEGDEKLFF. CDR3 nucleotides: TGTGCCAGCAGTGTTGTCGAGGGAGATGAAAAACTGTTTTTT. The full variable domain, completed using reference TRBV7-2 and TRBJ1-4, is GAGVSQSPSNKVTEKGKDVELRCDPISGHTALYWYRQSLGQGLEFLIYFQGNSAPDKSGLPSDRFSAERTGGSVSTLTIQRTQQEDSAVYLCASSVVEGDEKLFFGSGTQLSVL.

This clonotype was seen at least ten times. The V gene is TRBV7-2, the J gene TRBJ2-5; TRBD2 matches 7 bases. Looked up from germline, CDR1 is SGHTA and CDR2 is FQGNSA. V dropped 4 bases and J dropped 4; count of bases not matched to a gene: 3. The CDR3 length is 13 residues. The CDR3 is CASSWGGRETQYF. The CDR3 DNA sequence: TGTGCCAGCAGCTGGGGGGGGAGAGAGACCCAGTACTTC.

This clonotype showed up many times. This rearrangement joins TRBV15 to TRBJ2-5, with D possibly being TRBD1 (6 bases). Trimming stripped 1 base from V and 5 bases from J, with 14 bases between. CDR3 length: 15 residues. CDR1 is LNHNV and CDR2 is YYDKDF in the germline V gene (reference sequence). CDR3 nucleotides: TGTGCCACCAGCAGAGTTACAGGGATAGGGGAGACCCAGTACTTC. Its protein is CATSRVTGIGETQYF. Full variable domain (outside the CDR3, taken from reference TRBV15 and TRBJ2-5): DAMVIQNPRYQVTQFGKPVTLSCSQTLNHNVMYWYQQKSSQAPKLLFHYYDKDFNNEADTPDNFQSRRPNTSFCFLDIRSPGLGDTAMYLCATSRVTGIGETQYFGPGTRLLVL.

There are many counts of this clonotype. This chain connects TRBV18 to TRBJ2-1, with unresolved D. The CDR3 loop spans 14 amino acids. The V gene lost 0 bases and the J gene lost 9 bases, with 12 bases spanning the gap. Germline lookup yields CDR1 KGHSH and CDR2 LQKENI. The CDR3 sequence: CASSPPNIDAEQFF. The CDR3 coding sequence is TGTGCCAGCTCACCACCGAATATAGATGCTGAGCAGTTCTTC. The variable domain in full, with the rest retrieved from reference TRBV18 and TRBJ2-1, is NAGVMQNPRHLVRRRGQEARLRCSPMKGHSHVYWYRQLPEEGLKFMVYLQKENIIDESGMPKERFSAEFPKEGPSILRIQQVVRGDSAAYFCASSPPNIDAEQFFGPGTRLTVL.

Regarding this clonotype: This may arise from a read error, as a much more abundant clone is one base away. The DNA of the CDR3 is TGTGCCAGTAGCCAATTTTGGGGGTACGAGGAGTACTTC. Translated, it gives CASSQFWGYEEYF. The J gene is TRBJ2-7, the V gene TRBV19; D might be TRBD1 or TRBD2, each matching 5 bases. CDR1 is LNHDA and CDR2 is SQIVND in the germline V gene (reference sequence). The CDR3 is 13 amino acids.

This clonotype came up many times. The chain uses TRBV19 and TRBJ1-5; D unclear. Germline CDR1 LNHDA, CDR2 SQIVND (reference sequence). The CDR3 is made up of 14 amino acids. V lost 7 bases to trimming and J lost 5 bases, with 15 bases between them. CDR3 region: CASTPLKGYQPQHF. The CDR3 DNA sequence: TGTGCCAGTACCCCCCTCAAAGGGTATCAGCCCCAGCATTTT.

There are many counts of this clonotype. V usage is TRBV18 and J usage is TRBJ2-1, with TRBD2 matching over 8 bases. The CDR3 contains 17 residues. CDR1 KGHSH and CDR2 LQKENI come from the germline V gene. J was trimmed by 3 bases and V by 1 base; bases with no gene match: 8. The CDR3 DNA reads as TGTGCCAGCTCACCACGTCGCAGCGGGGGTTTCTACAATGAGCAGTTCTTC. It codes for CASSPRRSGGFYNEQFF. Full variable domain (missing parts from reference TRBV18 and TRBJ2-1): NAGVMQNPRHLVRRRGQEARLRCSPMKGHSHVYWYRQLPEEGLKFMVYLQKENIIDESGMPKERFSAEFPKEGPSILRIQQVVRGDSAAYFCASSPRRSGGFYNEQFFGPGTRLTVL.

This clonotype was seen many times. This chain links TRBV5-6 with TRBJ2-5; 8 bases align to TRBD1. The CDR3 covers 16 residues. V lost 3 bases and J lost 5; bases outside the gene matches: 12. The germline V gene encodes CDR1 SGHDT and CDR2 YYEEEE. CDR3 residues: CASSSTYRGLLETQYF. The CDR3 nucleotides read TGTGCCAGCAGCTCTACCTACAGGGGGTTGCTGGAGACCCAGTACTTC.

This clonotype has only a few counts. The chain couples TRBV28 to TRBJ2-5, with 8 bases aligning to TRBD2. Trimming took 5 bases from V and 3 from J; bases not matched to a gene: 11. The CDR3 spans 16 residues. Germline assignment: CDR1 MDHEN and CDR2 SYDVKM. This CDR3 is CASSVAGGAAEETQYF. CDR3 DNA sequence: TGTGCCAGCAGTGTAGCCGGGGGGGCCGCGGAAGAGACCCAGTACTTC.

This clonotype was recorded many times. At one boundary the junction diverges from the germline segment, which might be a read error. CDR3: CASNTGGLNEQSF. CDR3 DNA: TGTGCCAGCAATACAGGGGGCCTCAATGAGCAGTCCTTC. The chain joins TRBV6-2 or TRBV6-3 to TRBJ2-1; TRBD1 agrees at 9 bases. Germline CDR1 and CDR2: MNHEY and SVGEGT. This CDR3 contains 13 residues.

This clonotype was counted at least ten times. V and J are TRBV10-2 and TRBJ2-7, with D maybe TRBD2 (5 bases). The V gene lost 7 bases and the J gene lost 3 bases, with 10 bases spanning the gap. Germline V CDR1 and CDR2: WSHSY, SAAADI. The CDR3 spans 12 residues. The CDR3 here is CASKASHYEQYF. The CDR3 DNA reads as TGCGCCAGCAAAGCTAGCCACTACGAGCAGTACTTC.

A remark on this clonotype: A read error is the likely source, as a far larger clone sits one nucleotide away. The rearrangement uses TRBV11-2 and TRBJ2-7; D is possibly TRBD1 or TRBD2 (5 bases each). CDR1 is SGHAT and CDR2 is FQNNGV in the germline V gene. V shed 4 bases and J shed 1 base, with 17 bases lying between them. The CDR3 contains 16 residues. The CDR3 DNA reads as TGTGCCAGCAGCTCAATGGGGGAAGACAGATCCTACGAGCAGTACTTC. Protein: CASSSMGEDRSYEQYF.

In this sample, this clonotype turned up once. A read error may explain this, as a much larger clone is one base away. The chain links TRBV6-1 to TRBJ1-1; D not resolved. The germline V gene encodes CDR1 MNHNS and CDR2 SASEGT. Deletions cut 8 bases from V and 1 base from J, with 8 bases between. The CDR3 covers 12 residues. The CDR3 sequence is CASSHPNTEAFF. Here the CDR3 DNA reads TGTGCCAGCTCCCATCCGAACACTGAAGCTTTCTTT.

This clonotype was picked up many times. The V call is TRBV30, the J call TRBJ2-7; tentative D call: TRBD2 (5 bases). Germline V CDR1 and CDR2: GTSNPN, SVGIG (reference sequence). V shed 1 base and J shed 1 base, with 11 bases lying between them. The CDR3 extends over 14 amino acids. CDR3 sequence: CAWSANQRSYEQYF. The CDR3 coding sequence is TGTGCCTGGAGTGCAAATCAGCGGTCCTACGAGCAGTACTTC.

This clonotype has ten or more counts. The V call is TRBV7-3, the J call TRBJ2-5; a possible D gene is TRBD1 (5 bases). There are 14 residues in the CDR3. Per germline, CDR1 SGHTA and CDR2 FQGTGA. V was cut by 2 bases and J by 5 bases, with 12 bases left in between. Here the CDR3 DNA reads TGTGCCAGCAGCTTACATCCAGGGTTGGAGACCCAGTACTTC. Its protein product is CASSLHPGLETQYF.

The rearrangement joins TRBV27 to TRBJ2-7; TRBD1 matches at 10 bases. CDR3 length: 15 amino acids. CDR1 is MNHEY and CDR2 is SMNVEV in the germline V gene (reference sequence). V was clipped by 10 bases and J by 7 bases; unmatched bases: 16. Here the CDR3 reads CAIIPSRDRGVEQYF. The CDR3 region has the DNA TGTGCCATCATACCCTCAAGGGACAGGGGCGTGGAGCAGTACTTC.

This clonotype came up many times. The gene calls are TRBV12-3 or TRBV12-4 and TRBJ2-5; a weak D match, TRBD2 (6 bases). CDR3 length equals 14 residues. The V end was cut by 10 bases, the J end by 5 bases, with 20 bases between. CDR3 nucleotide sequence: TGTGCCACCAAAGCTGGGGGAGGACGGGAGACCCAGTACTTC. Residues: CATKAGGGRETQYF.

Regarding this clonotype: With a much larger clone just one base away, this may be a read error. This chain uses TRBV9 with TRBJ1-1; no clear D gene. Germline V CDR1 and CDR2: SGDLS, YYNGEE. V lost 6 bases, J lost 3 bases, and 18 bases lay in between. The CDR3 consists of 15 residues. The CDR3 sequence is CASISNPRGHTEAFF. For the CDR3, the DNA is TGTGCCAGCATCTCTAATCCGCGTGGACACACTGAAGCTTTCTTT.

The chain couples TRBV7-3 to TRBJ2-1, with TRBD2 matching over 8 bases. Trimming took 8 bases from V and 2 from J; bases not matched to a gene: 5. In germline, CDR1 is SGHTA, CDR2 FQGTGA. CDR3 length: 14 amino acids. The CDR3 nucleotides read TGTGCCAGCTTAACTAGCGGAGCCTACAATGAGCAGTTCTTC. This translates into CASLTSGAYNEQFF.

This clonotype was recorded only once. This chain connects TRBV9 to TRBJ2-2; D gene uncertain. Germline V gene lookup returns CDR1 SGDLS and CDR2 YYNGEE. V shed 9 bases and J shed 5 bases, with 14 bases lying between them. The CDR3 spans 13 residues. For the CDR3, the DNA is TGTGCCATCGTAGATGGTAGGACCGGGGAGCTGTTTTTT. It translates to CAIVDGRTGELFF.